The 9 T cell receptor beta chains listed next were all sequenced from one sample in a study of tumor-infiltrating lymphocytes in primary liver carcinoma. The tissue used was unsorted bulk material of about 19-34 mg. RNA and DNA were co-extracted from it with the AllPrep DNA/RNA mini kit. The input was approximately 500 ng total RNA; TCR beta cDNA was made from it with a constant-region primer. It was through three nested multiplex PCR rounds of slightly modified ARM-PCR that TCR beta libraries arose. TRBV1-TRBV30 forward primers paired with a C-beta reverse primer were used in the first two PCR rounds, which ran about 11 cycles each. TCRdb processed the multiplex PCR reads anew with MiXCR; each CDR3 protein has one entry. In the table there are approximately 46,000 distinct CDR3 sequences, 60% to 80% of which are singletons. Sequenced input: tumor-adjacent normal liver tissue. These receptors were taken from a woman aged 30 to 39 with primary liver carcinoma and hepatitis B virus infection.

Note on this clonotype: The junction does not match germline at one end; this may be a read error. The J gene is TRBJ1-1, the V gene TRBV6-6; D is unresolved. CDR3 length: 15 residues. CDR1 and CDR2 from the germline V gene are MNHNY and SVGAGI (reference sequence). The CDR3, as DNA: TGTGCCAGCAGTTACGGCCTGGACGGGAACACTGAAGTTTTCTTT. The encoded protein is CASSYGLDGNTEVFF.

This clonotype occurred a few times. One junction end does not reproduce the germline sequence, and a read error may be involved. V usage is TRBV4-3 and J usage is TRBJ2-2; D possibly corresponds to TRBD1 (6 bases). From germline, CDR1 is LGHNA and CDR2 YSLEER. The CDR3 consists of 15 residues. The CDR3 here is CASSQAAGVIGELFF. The DNA for the CDR3 is TGCGCCAGTAGCCAAGCCGCAGGGGTTATCGGGGAGCTGTTTTTT.

Worth noting for this clonotype: A much bigger clone sits one base away, suggesting this may be a read error. The chain couples TRBV2 to TRBJ2-5; D gene uncertain. Trimming took 2 bases from V and 2 from J, leaving 15 bases between them. Germline-derived CDR1 and CDR2 are SNHLY and FYNNEI. This CDR3 has 16 residues. The CDR3 loop is CASSEPYFDAQETQYF. In nucleotides, the CDR3 is TGTGCCAGCAGTGAACCCTATTTCGACGCTCAAGAGACCCAGTACTTC. Drawing the rest from reference TRBV2 and TRBJ2-5, the complete variable domain is EPEVTQTPSHQVTQMGQEVILRCVPISNHLYFYWYRQILGQKVEFLVSFYNNEISEKSEIFDDQFSVERPDGSNFTLKIRSTKLEDSAMYFCASSEPYFDAQETQYFGPGTRLLVL.

In the case of this clonotype: The CDR3 does not end in the conserved phenylalanine or tryptophan, so this is likely a read error. V is TRBV29-1 and J is TRBJ2-1; the D gene is possibly TRBD2 (6 bases). CDR3 length equals 12 residues. The germline V gene encodes CDR1 SQVTM and CDR2 ANQGSEA. The CDR3 DNA follows: TGCAGTTCTAGGGGAGGATCCAATGAGCAGTTCATC. It translates to CSSRGGSNEQFI.

The rearrangement links TRBV11-2 to TRBJ2-1, with D possibly being TRBD2 (6 bases). Germline V gene lookup returns CDR1 SGHAT and CDR2 FQNNGV. There are 16 residues in the CDR3. This chain's CDR3 is CVISLSLDGSYNEQFF. The DNA for the CDR3 is TGTGTCATCAGCCTAAGCCTGGACGGGAGCTACAATGAGCAGTTCTTC.

This clonotype was recorded many times. A read error may explain this, as a much larger clone is one base away. In this CDR3 the conserved last residue, phenylalanine or tryptophan, is missing, so a read error is likely. The chain recombines TRBV12-3 or TRBV12-4 with TRBJ1-4; D unresolved. Trimming left V 3 bases short and J 5 bases short, with 13 bases between. The CDR3 sequence is 15 residues long. The CDR3 DNA is TGTGCCAGCAGTTTTCACGGAGCCATGAATGAAAAACTGTTTTCT. Its translation is CASSFHGAMNEKLFS.

About this clonotype: Germline is not matched at one junction end, which may reflect a read error. The chain uses TRBV11-2 and TRBJ2-1, with D maybe TRBD2 (5 bases). This CDR3 spans 14 amino acids. Germline-derived CDR1 and CDR2 are SGHAT and FQNNGV. CDR3 loop: CPSSLGETWNEQFF. The CDR3 bases are TGTCCCAGTAGTCTCGGGGAGACATGGAATGAGCAGTTCTTC.

On this clonotype itself: This CDR3 fails to terminate in the conserved phenylalanine or tryptophan, so it likely reflects a read error. It is unclear where the CDR3 begins or ends on the DNA, so no DNA is shown, and the CDR3 is as TCRdb lists it. V usage is TRBV11-2 and J usage is TRBJ2-5; the DNA was not compared with TRBD1, the D call given in the table. The CDR3 adds up to 16 amino acids, both ends counted. Germline-derived CDR1 and CDR2 are SGHAT and FQNNGV. The CDR3 protein is CASSTRTGGAKETQYI.

The chain links TRBV18 to TRBJ1-1; maybe TRBD1 (5 bases). This CDR3 contains 16 residues. The V gene lost 6 bases and the J gene lost 4 bases, with 21 bases spanning the gap. Germline CDR1 KGHSH, CDR2 LQKENI. In DNA, the CDR3 is TGTGCCAGCTCGCCGCTAGCAGGGTTTTGTGGCACTGAAGCTTTCTTT. It is translated as CASSPLAGFCGTEAFF.